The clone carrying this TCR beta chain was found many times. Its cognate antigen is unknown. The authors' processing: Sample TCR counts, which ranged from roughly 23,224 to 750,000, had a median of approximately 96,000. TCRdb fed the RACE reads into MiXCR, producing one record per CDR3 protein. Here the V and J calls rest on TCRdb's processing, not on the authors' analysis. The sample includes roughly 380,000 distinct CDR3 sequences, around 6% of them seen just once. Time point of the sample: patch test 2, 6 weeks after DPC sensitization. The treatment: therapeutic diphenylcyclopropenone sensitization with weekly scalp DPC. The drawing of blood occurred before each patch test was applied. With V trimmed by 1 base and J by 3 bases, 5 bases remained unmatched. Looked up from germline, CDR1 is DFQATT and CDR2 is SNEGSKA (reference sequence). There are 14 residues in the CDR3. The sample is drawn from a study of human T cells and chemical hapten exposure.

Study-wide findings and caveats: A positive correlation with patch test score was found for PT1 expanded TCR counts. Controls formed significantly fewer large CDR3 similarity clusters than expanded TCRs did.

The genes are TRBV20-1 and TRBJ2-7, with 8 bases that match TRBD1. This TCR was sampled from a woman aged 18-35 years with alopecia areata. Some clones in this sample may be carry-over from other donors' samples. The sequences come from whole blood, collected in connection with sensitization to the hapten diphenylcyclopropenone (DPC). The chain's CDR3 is CSARVAGQDYEQYF. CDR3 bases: TGCAGTGCTAGAGTCGCGGGACAGGACTACGAGCAGTACTTC.